The sequence of this T cell receptor (beta chain) was determined in a study of spatial heterogeneity in lung cancer. Study-wide background: More beta-chain than alpha-chain sequences were consistently detected.

TCRdb itself ran the 5' RACE reads through MiXCR, one entry per CDR3 protein. Here the sample spans about 48,000 distinct CDR3 sequences, roughly 5% being singletons. This clonotype was seen at least ten times. What it binds is not known. The time point is: sample taken at primary tumor resection. Sequencing was performed on whole RNA extracted from tumor and nontumor lung tissue, or from frozen PBMC, and the material was left unsorted. Whole-study findings and limits: Resection saw ubiquitous expanded tumor TCRs appear in blood more than follow-up did.

Trimming took 5 bases from V and 4 from J, leaving 11 bases between them. Germline V gives CDR1 SGHVS, CDR2 FQNEAQ. The CDR3 is made up of 13 amino acids. The receptor's source is a male donor with early-stage non-small cell lung cancer. This chain links TRBV7-8 with TRBJ2-5; weak D call: TRBD2 (5 bases). This sample comprised PBMCs, obtained at surgery. The CDR3 reads CASSETIGETQYF. The CDR3 DNA is TGTGCCAGCAGCGAGACTATAGGAGAGACCCAGTACTTC.